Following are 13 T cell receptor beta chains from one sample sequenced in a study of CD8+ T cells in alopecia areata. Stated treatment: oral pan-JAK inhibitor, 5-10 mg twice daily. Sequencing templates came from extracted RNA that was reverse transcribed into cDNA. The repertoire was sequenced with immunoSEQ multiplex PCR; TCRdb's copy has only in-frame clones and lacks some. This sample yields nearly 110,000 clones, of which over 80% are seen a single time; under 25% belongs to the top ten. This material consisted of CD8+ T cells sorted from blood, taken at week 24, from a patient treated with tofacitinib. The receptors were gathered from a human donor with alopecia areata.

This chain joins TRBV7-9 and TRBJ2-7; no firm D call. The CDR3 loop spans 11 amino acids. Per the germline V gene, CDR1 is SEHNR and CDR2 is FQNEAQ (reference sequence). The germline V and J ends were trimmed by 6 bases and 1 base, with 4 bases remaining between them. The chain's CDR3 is CASRGSYEQYF. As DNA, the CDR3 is TGTGCCAGCAGGGGTTCCTACGAGCAGTACTTC.

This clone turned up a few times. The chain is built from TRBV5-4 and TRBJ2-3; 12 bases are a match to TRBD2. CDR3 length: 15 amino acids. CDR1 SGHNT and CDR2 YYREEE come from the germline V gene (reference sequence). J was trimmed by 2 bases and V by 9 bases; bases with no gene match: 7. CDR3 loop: CATSLAGGITDTQYF. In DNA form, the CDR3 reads TGTGCCACCTCCCTAGCGGGGGGGATCACAGATACGCAGTATTTT.

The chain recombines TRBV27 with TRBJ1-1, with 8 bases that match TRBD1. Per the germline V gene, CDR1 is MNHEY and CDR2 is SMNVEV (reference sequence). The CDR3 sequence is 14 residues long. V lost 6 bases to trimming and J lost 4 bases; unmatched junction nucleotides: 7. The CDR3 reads CASSAGTGGTEAFF. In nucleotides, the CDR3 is TGTGCCAGCAGCGCCGGGACAGGAGGCACTGAAGCTTTCTTT.

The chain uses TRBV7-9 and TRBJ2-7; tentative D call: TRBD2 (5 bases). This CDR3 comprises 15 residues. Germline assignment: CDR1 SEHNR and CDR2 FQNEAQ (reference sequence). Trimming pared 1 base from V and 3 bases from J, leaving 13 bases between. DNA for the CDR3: TGTGCCAGCAGCTTAGGAAAAGTTCGGGACTACGAGCAGTACTTC. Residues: CASSLGKVRDYEQYF.

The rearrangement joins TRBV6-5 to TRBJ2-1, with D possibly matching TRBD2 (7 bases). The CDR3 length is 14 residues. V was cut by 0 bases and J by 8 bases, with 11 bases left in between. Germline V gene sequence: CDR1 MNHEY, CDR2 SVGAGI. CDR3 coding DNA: TGTGCCAGCAGTTACTCAGGGGGGGCCCATGAGCAGTTCTTC. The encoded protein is CASSYSGGAHEQFF.

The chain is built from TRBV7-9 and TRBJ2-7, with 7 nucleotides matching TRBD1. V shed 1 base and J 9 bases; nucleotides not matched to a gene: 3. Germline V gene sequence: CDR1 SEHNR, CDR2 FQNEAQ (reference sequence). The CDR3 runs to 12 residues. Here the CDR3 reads CASSLGQGPQYF. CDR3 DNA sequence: TGTGCCAGCAGCTTAGGACAGGGCCCGCAGTACTTC.

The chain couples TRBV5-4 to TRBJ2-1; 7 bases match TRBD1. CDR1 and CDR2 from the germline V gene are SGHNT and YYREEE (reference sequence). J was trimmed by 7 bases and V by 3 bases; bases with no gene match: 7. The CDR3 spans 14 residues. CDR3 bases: TGTGCCAGCAGCTCGAAGGGGGCTCGGAATGAGCAGTTCTTC. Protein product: CASSSKGARNEQFF.

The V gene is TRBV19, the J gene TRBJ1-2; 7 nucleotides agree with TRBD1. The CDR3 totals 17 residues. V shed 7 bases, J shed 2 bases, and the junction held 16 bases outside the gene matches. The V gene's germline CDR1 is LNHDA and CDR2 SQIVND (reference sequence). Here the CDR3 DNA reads TGTGCCAGTACTCCACCCGGGACAGCGCCGATCAACTATGGCTACACCTTC. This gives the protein CASTPPGTAPINYGYTF.

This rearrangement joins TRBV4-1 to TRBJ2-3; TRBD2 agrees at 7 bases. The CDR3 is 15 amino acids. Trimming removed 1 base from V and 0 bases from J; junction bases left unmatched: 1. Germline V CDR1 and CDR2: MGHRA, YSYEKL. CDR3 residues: CASSQGGGSTDTQYF. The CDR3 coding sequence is TGCGCCAGCAGCCAAGGGGGGGGGAGCACAGATACGCAGTATTTT.

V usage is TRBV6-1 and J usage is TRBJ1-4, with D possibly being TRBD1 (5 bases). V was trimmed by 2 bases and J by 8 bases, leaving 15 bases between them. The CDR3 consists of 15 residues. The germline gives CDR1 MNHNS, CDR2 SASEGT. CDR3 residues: CASSEWGTVNEKLFF. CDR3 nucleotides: TGTGCCAGCAGTGAATGGGGGACGGTAAACGAAAAACTGTTTTTT.

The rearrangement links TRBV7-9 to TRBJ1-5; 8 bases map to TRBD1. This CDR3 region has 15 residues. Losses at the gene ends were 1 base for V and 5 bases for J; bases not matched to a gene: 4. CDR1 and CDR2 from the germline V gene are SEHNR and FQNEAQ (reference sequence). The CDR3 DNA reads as TGTGCCAGCAGCTTAGAGCAGGGGGCAGATCAGCCCCAGCATTTT. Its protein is CASSLEQGADQPQHF. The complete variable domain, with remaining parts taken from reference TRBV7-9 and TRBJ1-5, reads DTGVSQNPRHKITKRGQNVTFRCDPISEHNRLYWYRQTLGQGPEFLTYFQNEAQLEKSRLLSDRFSAERPKGSFSTLEIQRTEQGDSAMYLCASSLEQGADQPQHFGDGTRLSIL.

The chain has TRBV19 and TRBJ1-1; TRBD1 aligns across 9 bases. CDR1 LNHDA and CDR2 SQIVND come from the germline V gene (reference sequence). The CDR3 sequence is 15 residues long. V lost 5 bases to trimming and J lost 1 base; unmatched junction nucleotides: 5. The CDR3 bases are TGTGCCAGTAGTCTTTGGACAGGGGCGAACACTGAAGCTTTCTTT. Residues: CASSLWTGANTEAFF.

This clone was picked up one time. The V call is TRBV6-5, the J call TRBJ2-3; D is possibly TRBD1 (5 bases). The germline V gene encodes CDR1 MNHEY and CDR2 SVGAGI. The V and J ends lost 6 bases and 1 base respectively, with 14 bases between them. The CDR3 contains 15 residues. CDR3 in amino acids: CASSPSTGRTDTQYF. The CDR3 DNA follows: TGTGCCAGCAGCCCCTCCACAGGACGCACAGATACGCAGTATTTT.